This TCR beta chain was sequenced during a study of T cell responses to AZD1222 COVID-19 vaccine. The CDR3 runs 15 residues. In germline, CDR1 is GTSNPN, CDR2 SVGIG (reference sequence). The V end was cut by 2 bases, the J end by 0 bases, with 13 bases between. TCRdb's table, derived via immunoSEQ multiplex PCR, lists solely in-frame clones and lacks some. The sample carries 100,000 or so clones, about 82% recorded once. The sample consisted of peripheral blood, taken on day 0 of AZD1222 vaccination. The clonotype comes from an adult in good health. The V gene is TRBV30, the J gene TRBJ1-1; D unresolved. CDR3 bases: TGTGCCTGGAGTACTTCCGGAGTCCTGAACACTGAAGCTTTCTTT. It encodes CAWSTSGVLNTEAFF.